This entry is about one T cell receptor beta chain. Its antigen remains unknown. This table comes from immunoSEQ multiplex PCR, and its TCRdb copy is limited to in-frame clones, with some not included. The sample carries approximately 16,000 clones, about 95% recorded once. V gave up 6 bases and J gave up 4 bases; unmatched junction bases: 5. Germline V gene data show CDR1 as MNHEY and CDR2 as SMNVEV (reference sequence). This CDR3 region has 15 residues. Time point denoted: baseline, week 1 (first vaccination visit). Noted treatment: pre-vaccination baseline after standard-of-care therapy. Patients carried new grade 3 or 4 IDH1-mutant astrocytomas lacking nuclear ATRX. The data belong to a study of a mutant IDH1 vaccine in newly diagnosed glioma. The wider study: Patients previously underwent radiotherapy, temozolomide, or both, and most underwent both. Findings and caveats of the study: Immune responses induced by the vaccine were seen in 93.3% of patients, spanning multiple MHC alleles. It seemed that pseudoprogression was not linked to changes in the top peripheral T cell clonotypes.

This receptor was identified in a woman aged 18 to 35 with glioma. Some clones in this sample may be carry-over from other donors' samples. This chain connects TRBV27 to TRBJ2-6; 8 nucleotides match TRBD2. The input for sequencing was peripheral blood mononuclear cells (PBMCs), taken from a glioma patient treated with radiotherapy, temozolomide or both. CDR3 sequence reads: CASSPREGGANVLTF. In nucleotides, the CDR3 is TGTGCCAGCAGCCCCCGGGAGGGAGGGGCCAACGTCCTGACTTTC. Using reference TRBV27 and TRBJ2-6 for the parts outside the CDR3, the full variable domain is EAQVTQNPRYLITVTGKKLTVTCSQNMNHEYMSWYRQDPGLGLRQIYYSMNVEVTDKGDVPEGYKVSRKEKRNFPLILESPSPNQTSLYFCASSPREGGANVLTFGAGSRLTVL.